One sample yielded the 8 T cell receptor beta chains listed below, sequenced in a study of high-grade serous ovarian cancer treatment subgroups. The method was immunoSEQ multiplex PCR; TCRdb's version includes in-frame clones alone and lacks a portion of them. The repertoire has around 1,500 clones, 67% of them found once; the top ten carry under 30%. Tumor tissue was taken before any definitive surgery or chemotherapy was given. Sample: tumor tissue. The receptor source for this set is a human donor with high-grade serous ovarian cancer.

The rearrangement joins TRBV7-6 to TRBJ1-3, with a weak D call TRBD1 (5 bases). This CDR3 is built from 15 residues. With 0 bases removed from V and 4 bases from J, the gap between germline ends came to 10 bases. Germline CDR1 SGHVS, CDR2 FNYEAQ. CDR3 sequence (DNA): TGTGCCAGCAGCTTAGCGTCAGGGTGGGGAAACACCATATATTTT. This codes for CASSLASGWGNTIYF.

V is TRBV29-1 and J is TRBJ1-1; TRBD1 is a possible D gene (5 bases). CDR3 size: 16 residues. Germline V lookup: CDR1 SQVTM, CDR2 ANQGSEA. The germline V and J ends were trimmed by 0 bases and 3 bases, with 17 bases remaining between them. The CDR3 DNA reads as TGCAGCGTTGAAGATGTAGGGGCCCAGGGAGACACTGAAGCTTTCTTT. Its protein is CSVEDVGAQGDTEAFF.

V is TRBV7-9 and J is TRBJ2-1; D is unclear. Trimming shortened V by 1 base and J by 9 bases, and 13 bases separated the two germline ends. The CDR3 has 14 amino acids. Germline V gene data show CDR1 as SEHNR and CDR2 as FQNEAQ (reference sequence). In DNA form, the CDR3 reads TGTGCCAGCAGCTTAGAAGGTAGCCTCGCTGAGCAGTTCTTC. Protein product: CASSLEGSLAEQFF.

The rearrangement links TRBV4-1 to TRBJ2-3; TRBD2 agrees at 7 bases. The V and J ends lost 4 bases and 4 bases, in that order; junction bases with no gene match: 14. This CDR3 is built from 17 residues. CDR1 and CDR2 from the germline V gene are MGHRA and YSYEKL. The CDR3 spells CASSRGLAVRGADTQYF. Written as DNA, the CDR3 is TGCGCCAGCAGCCGGGGCCTAGCGGTACGGGGGGCAGATACGCAGTATTTT.

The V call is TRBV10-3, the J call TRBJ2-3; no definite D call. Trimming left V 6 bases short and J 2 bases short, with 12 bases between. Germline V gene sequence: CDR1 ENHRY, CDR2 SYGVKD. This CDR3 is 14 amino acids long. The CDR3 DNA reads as TGTGCCATCAGCACCGGTCTAGTCACAGATACGCAGTATTTT. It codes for CAISTGLVTDTQYF.

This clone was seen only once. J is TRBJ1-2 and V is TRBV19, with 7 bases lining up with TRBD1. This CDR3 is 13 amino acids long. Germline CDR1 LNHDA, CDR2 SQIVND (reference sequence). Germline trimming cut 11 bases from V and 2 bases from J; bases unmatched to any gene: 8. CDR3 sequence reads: CAASRDRNYGYTF. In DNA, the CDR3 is TGTGCCGCTTCCCGGGACAGAAACTATGGCTACACCTTC.

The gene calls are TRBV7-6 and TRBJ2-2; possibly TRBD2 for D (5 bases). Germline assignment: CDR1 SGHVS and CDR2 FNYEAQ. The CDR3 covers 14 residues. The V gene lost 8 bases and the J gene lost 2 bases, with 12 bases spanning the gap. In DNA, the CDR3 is TGTGCCAGCGGCGGTCTAGCCAACACCGGGGAGCTGTTTTTT. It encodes CASGGLANTGELFF.

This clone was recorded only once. Written as DNA, the CDR3 is TGCGCCAGCAGCTTGGGGCAGCGGGAGAGCACCGGGGAGCTGTTTTTT. Amino acid sequence: CASSLGQRESTGELFF. The chain couples TRBV5-1 to TRBJ2-2, with 8 bases lining up with TRBD2. This CDR3 is built from 16 residues. Unmatched junction bases numbered 5, after V lost 0 bases and J lost 4 bases. CDR1 and CDR2 from the germline V gene are SGHRS and YFSETQ. Based on the CDR3 plus reference TRBV5-1 and TRBJ2-2, the full variable domain is KAGVTQTPRYLIKTRGQQVTLSCSPISGHRSVSWYQQTPGQGLQFLFEYFSETQRNKGNFPGRFSGRQFSNSRSEMNVSTLELGDSALYLCASSLGQRESTGELFFGEGSRLTVL.